Below, 22 T cell receptor beta chains from the same sample are listed, as sequenced in a study of T cell responses to AZD1222 COVID-19 vaccine. Some clones are missing from TCRdb's copy, which holds only in-frame ones; the method was immunoSEQ multiplex PCR. The repertoire holds 150,000 to 160,000 clones, with more than 85% as singletons. This specimen consisted of peripheral blood, obtained 28 days after the second AZD1222 dose. These TCRs come from an adult who received the AZD1222 COVID-19 vaccine.

The gene calls are TRBV5-1 and TRBJ1-2; D unclear. Trimming stripped 7 bases from V and 8 bases from J, with 18 bases between. Germline V gene data show CDR1 as SGHRS and CDR2 as YFSETQ. The length of the CDR3 is 13 residues. The CDR3 DNA reads as TGCGCCAGCGCCACCGGGGATGTTGGCGGCTACACCTTC. Translating it yields CASATGDVGGYTF. The full variable domain, in which reference TRBV5-1 and TRBJ1-2 provide the parts outside the CDR3, is KAGVTQTPRYLIKTRGQQVTLSCSPISGHRSVSWYQQTPGQGLQFLFEYFSETQRNKGNFPGRFSGRQFSNSRSEMNVSTLELGDSALYLCASATGDVGGYTFGSGTRLTVV.

This clone was counted once. This chain links TRBV29-1 with TRBJ2-1, with 11 bases aligning to TRBD2. This CDR3 comprises 20 residues. The V gene end was trimmed by 2 bases and the J gene end by 6 bases; junction bases not matched to a gene: 21. Germline V gives CDR1 SQVTM, CDR2 ANQGSEA. CDR3 in DNA: TGCAGCGTTGAAAGGCTAGCGGGAGGCCCAGAAGTGGTTCTAATCAATGAGCAGTTCTTC. The encoded protein is CSVERLAGGPEVVLINEQFF.

The genes are TRBV5-1 and TRBJ1-5; D gene ambiguous. V dropped 1 base and J dropped 4 bases, with 6 bases sitting between them. The germline gives CDR1 SGHRS, CDR2 YFSETQ. The CDR3 runs to 13 residues. The CDR3 loop is CASSLFINQPQHF. Here the CDR3 DNA reads TGCGCCAGCAGCTTGTTTATAAATCAGCCCCAGCATTTT.

V and J are TRBV25-1 and TRBJ1-3, with 7 bases identical to TRBD1. Germline V gives CDR1 MGHDK, CDR2 SYGVNS. CDR3 length: 14 residues. The ends lost 3 bases at V and 4 bases at J; junction bases unmatched: 3. The CDR3 bases are TGTGCCAGCAGTGAGACAGGGCGAGGAAACACCATATATTTT. This sequence encodes CASSETGRGNTIYF. Full variable domain (missing parts from reference TRBV25-1 and TRBJ1-3): EADIYQTPRYLVIGTGKKITLECSQTMGHDKMYWYQQDPGMELHLIHYSYGVNSTEKGDLSSESTVSRIRTEHFPLTLESARPSHTSQYLCASSETGRGNTIYFGEGSWLTVV.

With respect to this clone: Other DNA sequences in the sample encode the same CDR3. This sequence joins TRBV3-1 (or the pseudogene TRBV3-2) and TRBJ2-7; the D is unclear. The CDR3 consists of 11 residues. Germline lookup yields CDR1 LGHDT and CDR2 YNNKEL (reference sequence). The V gene lost 1 base and the J gene lost 6 bases, with 4 bases spanning the gap. CDR3 region: CASSQVGEQYF. In nucleotides, the CDR3 is TGTGCCAGCAGCCAAGTAGGCGAGCAGTACTTC.

Only one count was recorded for this clone. CDR3 region: CAWSEQGRGYTF. The CDR3 coding sequence is TGTGCCTGGAGTGAACAGGGGAGGGGCTACACCTTC. This chain uses TRBV30 with TRBJ1-2; 7 positions match TRBD1. J gave up 8 bases and V 1 base, and 4 bases lay outside the gene matches. Germline-derived CDR1 and CDR2 are GTSNPN and SVGIG (reference sequence). CDR3 length: 12 residues.

The CDR3 sequence is CASSGTMSNQPQHF. CDR3 in DNA: TGTGCCAGCAGTGGTACAATGAGCAATCAGCCCCAGCATTTT. The V gene is TRBV2, the J gene TRBJ1-5, with D unclear. CDR3 length: 14 amino acids. V gave up 4 bases and J gave up 1 base, with 8 bases separating them. Germline-derived CDR1 and CDR2 are SNHLY and FYNNEI.

The V and J genes are TRBV3-1 (or the pseudogene TRBV3-2) and TRBJ1-2, with D perhaps TRBD1 (5 bases). V dropped 2 bases and J dropped 4 bases, with 8 bases sitting between them. The CDR3 covers 13 residues. Per germline, CDR1 LGHDT and CDR2 YNNKEL (reference sequence). As DNA, the CDR3 is TGTGCCAGCAGCCAATCGACAGCCTATGGCTACACCTTC. Translating it yields CASSQSTAYGYTF.

J is TRBJ2-1 and V is TRBV24-1; 8 bases match TRBD1. Per germline, CDR1 KGHDR and CDR2 SFDVKD. CDR3 length equals 15 residues. J lost 4 bases, V lost 5 bases, and 6 bases had no gene match. The CDR3: CATSALRGPYNEQFF. CDR3 nucleotide sequence: TGTGCCACCAGTGCCCTCAGGGGGCCGTACAATGAGCAGTTCTTC.

This chain joins TRBV7-2 and TRBJ1-2; 11 nucleotides match TRBD1. V trimming: 4 bases; J trimming: 7 bases; junction bases outside the gene matches: 5. Germline V gene data show CDR1 as SGHTA and CDR2 as FQGNSA. This CDR3 region has 14 residues. The CDR3 reads CASSSGQGVRGYTF. The CDR3 coding sequence is TGTGCCAGCAGCTCGGGACAGGGGGTGCGTGGCTACACCTTC.

The chain recombines TRBV13 with TRBJ2-7, with D perhaps given as TRBD1 or TRBD2 (5 bases each). The V and J ends lost 1 base and 2 bases respectively, with 12 bases between them. The CDR3 loop spans 15 amino acids. The germline V gene encodes CDR1 PRHDT and CDR2 FYEKMQ (reference sequence). Here the CDR3 reads CASSLERGLAYEQYF. DNA of the CDR3: TGTGCCAGCAGCTTAGAGAGGGGTCTGGCCTACGAGCAGTACTTC. The whole variable domain, filled in from reference TRBV13 and TRBJ2-7, reads AAGVIQSPRHLIKEKRETATLKCYPIPRHDTVYWYQQGPGQDPQFLISFYEKMQSDKGSIPDRFSAQQFSDYHSELNMSSLELGDSALYFCASSLERGLAYEQYFGPGTRLTVT.

The genes are TRBV27 and TRBJ1-3, with D hard to call. Germline V gene data show CDR1 as MNHEY and CDR2 as SMNVEV (reference sequence). Trimming removed 1 base at V and 1 base at J, with 8 bases between. The CDR3 consists of 15 residues. The DNA of the CDR3 is TGTGCCAGCAGTTTATTCTGGGGATCTGGAAACACCATATATTTT. Protein sequence: CASSLFWGSGNTIYF.

This chain connects TRBV7-2 to TRBJ2-5, with a tentative D call TRBD1 (6 bases). Trimming removed 4 bases from V and 4 bases from J, with 16 bases in between. The CDR3 spans 15 residues. Germline V gene sequence: CDR1 SGHTA, CDR2 FQGNSA. The DNA of the CDR3 is TGTGCCAGCAGCTCAACCGGACAGCCCGCAGAGACCCAGTACTTC. Translating it yields CASSSTGQPAETQYF.

The CDR3 sequence is CASSLAAMGTAPGTQYF. DNA of the CDR3: TGTGCCAGCAGCTTAGCCGCTATGGGGACGGCGCCCGGGACCCAGTACTTC. The V gene is TRBV11-2, the J gene TRBJ2-5, with D possibly being TRBD1 or TRBD2 (5 bases each). V was pared by 1 base and J by 7 bases, with 22 bases between. The CDR3 loop spans 17 amino acids. In germline, CDR1 is SGHAT, CDR2 FQNNGV. Complete variable domain (other parts from reference TRBV11-2 and TRBJ2-5): EAGVAQSPRYKIIEKRQSVAFWCNPISGHATLYWYQQILGQGPKLLIQFQNNGVVDDSQLPKDRFSAERLKGVDSTLKIQPAKLEDSAVYLCASSLAAMGTAPGTQYFGPGTRLLVL.

The gene calls are TRBV11-2 and TRBJ2-7, with no clear D. Germline V gene lookup returns CDR1 SGHAT and CDR2 FQNNGV. V dropped 3 bases and J dropped 3 bases, with 12 bases sitting between them. The CDR3 runs 14 residues. Here the CDR3 reads CASSLGGSFYEQYF. CDR3 nucleotides: TGTGCCAGCAGCTTGGGCGGAAGCTTCTACGAGCAGTACTTC.

The genes are TRBV5-6 and TRBJ2-5; the D call may be TRBD1 or TRBD2 (7 bases each). The V gene lost 4 bases and the J gene lost 6 bases, with 22 bases spanning the gap. The length of the CDR3 is 16 residues. Germline V lookup: CDR1 SGHDT, CDR2 YYEEEE. The CDR3 coding sequence is TGTGCCAGCAGCACAATGGCAGGGGGGGAAAGAAAGACCCAGTACTTC. Translation gives CASSTMAGGERKTQYF.

This clone was recorded only once. The chain joins TRBV5-5 to TRBJ1-6, with unresolved D. The CDR3 sequence is 14 residues long. Germline CDR1 and CDR2: SGHKS and YYEKEE (reference sequence). Deletions cut 3 bases from V and 7 bases from J, with 11 bases between. The CDR3 reads CASSSDALNSPLHF. The CDR3, as DNA: TGTGCCAGCAGCTCGGACGCACTAAATTCACCCCTCCACTTT.

DNA for the CDR3: TGTGCCAGCAGCTTAGCCGTAGGGGGTAATTCACCCCTCCACTTT. Translated, it gives CASSLAVGGNSPLHF. V and J are TRBV7-8 and TRBJ1-6; perhaps TRBD1 as D (6 bases). The germline gives CDR1 SGHVS, CDR2 FQNEAQ. V dropped 0 bases and J dropped 6 bases, with 9 bases sitting between them. The CDR3 runs to 15 residues.

The count of this clone is one. The chain links TRBV11-2 to TRBJ1-2; D is undetermined. Trimming left V 3 bases short and J 0 bases short, with 8 bases between. Germline loops: CDR1 SGHAT, CDR2 FQNNGV. The CDR3 loop spans 14 amino acids. As DNA, the CDR3 is TGTGCCAGCAGCTTGTCCCCAGCTAACTATGGCTACACCTTC. Its protein is CASSLSPANYGYTF.

This clone appeared a single time. The rearrangement uses TRBV20-1 and TRBJ1-4; perhaps TRBD1 as D (5 bases). Trimming removed 3 bases at V and 5 bases at J, with 10 bases between. The germline gives CDR1 DFQATT, CDR2 SNEGSKA (reference sequence). This CDR3 spans 13 amino acids. The CDR3 bases are TGCAGTGCTAGTAGACAGCCAAATGAAAAACTGTTTTTT. Its translation is CSASRQPNEKLFF.

The genes are TRBV3-1 (or the pseudogene TRBV3-2) and TRBJ2-2; a possible D gene is TRBD2 (6 bases). Germline CDR1 LGHDT, CDR2 YNNKEL (reference sequence). The CDR3 spans 15 residues. V lost 4 bases to trimming and J lost 5 bases, with 14 bases between them. The CDR3 sequence: CASSPIARETGELFF. The CDR3 bases are TGTGCCAGCAGCCCCATAGCTCGGGAGACCGGGGAGCTGTTTTTT.

This chain uses TRBV30 with TRBJ2-2; D is possibly TRBD1 (5 bases). The germline V gene has CDR1 GTSNPN and CDR2 SVGIG (reference sequence). The CDR3 has 13 residues. Trimming cost V 2 bases and J 7 bases, with 11 bases left between them. CDR3 DNA sequence: TGTGCCTGGAGTTCAGGGCGGCACGGGGAGCTGTTTTTT. Its protein product is CAWSSGRHGELFF.